This T cell receptor beta chain emerged from a study of blood T cell repertoires in COVID-19. From germline, CDR1 is SNHLY and CDR2 FYNNEI. Trimming took 2 bases from V and 6 from J; bases not matched to a gene: 9. CDR3 size: 16 residues. The protocol was immunoSEQ multiplex PCR, while the TCRdb copy is restricted to in-frame clones and leaves out a portion. The table includes around 180,000 clones, around 85% detected once. In its sample, this clone was seen once. The source of this sequence is a human donor with active or convalescent COVID-19. The donor label of this sample is uncertain. The rearrangement links TRBV2 to TRBJ2-5; TRBD1 matches 10 bases. Sequenced sample: peripheral blood. CDR3 in DNA: TGTGCCAGCAGTGAAACCCTCGGACAGGGGGGAAAGACCCAGTACTTC. Translation: CASSETLGQGGKTQYF.